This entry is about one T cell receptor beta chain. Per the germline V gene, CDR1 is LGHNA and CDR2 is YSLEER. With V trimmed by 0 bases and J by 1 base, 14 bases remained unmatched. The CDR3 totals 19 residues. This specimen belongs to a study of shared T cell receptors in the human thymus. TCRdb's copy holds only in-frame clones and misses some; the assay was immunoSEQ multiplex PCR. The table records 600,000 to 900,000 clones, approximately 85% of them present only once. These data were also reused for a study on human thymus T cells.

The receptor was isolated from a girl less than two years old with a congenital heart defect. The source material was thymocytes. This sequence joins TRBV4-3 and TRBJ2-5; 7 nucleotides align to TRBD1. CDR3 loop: CASSQEKAATGRPQETQYF. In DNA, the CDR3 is TGCGCCAGCAGCCAAGAGAAGGCGGCGACAGGGCGTCCCCAAGAGACCCAGTACTTC.